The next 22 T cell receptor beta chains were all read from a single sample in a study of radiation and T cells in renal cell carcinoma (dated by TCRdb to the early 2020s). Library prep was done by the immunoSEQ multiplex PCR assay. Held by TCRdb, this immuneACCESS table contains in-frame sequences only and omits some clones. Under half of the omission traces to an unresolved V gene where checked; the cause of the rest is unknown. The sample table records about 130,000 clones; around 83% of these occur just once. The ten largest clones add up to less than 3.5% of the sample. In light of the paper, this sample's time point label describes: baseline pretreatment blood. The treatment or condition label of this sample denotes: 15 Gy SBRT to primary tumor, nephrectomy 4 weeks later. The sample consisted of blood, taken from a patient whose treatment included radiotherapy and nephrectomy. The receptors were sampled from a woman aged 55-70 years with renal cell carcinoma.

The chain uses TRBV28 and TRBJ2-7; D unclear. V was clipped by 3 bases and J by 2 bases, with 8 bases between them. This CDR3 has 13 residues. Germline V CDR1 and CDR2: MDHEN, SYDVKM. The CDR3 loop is CASSLGGTYEQYF. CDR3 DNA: TGTGCCAGCAGTTTGGGTGGAACCTACGAGCAGTACTTC.

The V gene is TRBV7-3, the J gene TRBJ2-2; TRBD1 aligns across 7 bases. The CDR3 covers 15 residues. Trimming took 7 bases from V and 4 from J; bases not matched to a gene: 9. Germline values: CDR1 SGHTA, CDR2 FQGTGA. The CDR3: CASNPRDRCTGELFF. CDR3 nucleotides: TGTGCCAGCAACCCCCGGGACAGATGCACCGGGGAGCTGTTTTTT.

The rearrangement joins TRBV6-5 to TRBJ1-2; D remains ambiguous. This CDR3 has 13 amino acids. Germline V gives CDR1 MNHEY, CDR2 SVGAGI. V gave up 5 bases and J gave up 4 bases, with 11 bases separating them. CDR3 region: CASSRAGSYGYTF. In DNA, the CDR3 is TGTGCCAGCAGTAGGGCAGGTAGCTATGGCTACACCTTC.

In DNA, the CDR3 is TGCGCCAGCAGCTTACAGGGCCTGGACGAAAAACTGTTTTTT. This encodes CASSLQGLDEKLFF. V and J are TRBV5-1 and TRBJ1-4; possible D gene TRBD1, 6 bases. Germline loops: CDR1 SGHRS, CDR2 YFSETQ. CDR3 length: 14 residues. V dropped 2 bases and J dropped 8 bases, with 13 bases sitting between them. Combining the CDR3 with reference TRBV5-1 and TRBJ1-4 gives the whole variable domain KAGVTQTPRYLIKTRGQQVTLSCSPISGHRSVSWYQQTPGQGLQFLFEYFSETQRNKGNFPGRFSGRQFSNSRSEMNVSTLELGDSALYLCASSLQGLDEKLFFGSGTQLSVL.

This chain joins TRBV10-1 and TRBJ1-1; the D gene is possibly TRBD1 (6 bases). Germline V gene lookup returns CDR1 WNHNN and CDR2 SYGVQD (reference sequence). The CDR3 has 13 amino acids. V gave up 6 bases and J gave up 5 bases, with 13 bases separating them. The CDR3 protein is CASSARGATEAFF. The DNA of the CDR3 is TGCGCCAGCAGCGCCCGGGGGGCGACTGAAGCTTTCTTT.

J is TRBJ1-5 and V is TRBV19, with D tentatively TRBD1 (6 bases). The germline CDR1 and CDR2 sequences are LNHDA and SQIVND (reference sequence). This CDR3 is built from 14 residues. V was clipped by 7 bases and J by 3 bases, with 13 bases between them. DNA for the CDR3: TGTGCCAGTACCCCGGGGGACACCAATCAGCCCCAGCATTTT. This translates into CASTPGDTNQPQHF.

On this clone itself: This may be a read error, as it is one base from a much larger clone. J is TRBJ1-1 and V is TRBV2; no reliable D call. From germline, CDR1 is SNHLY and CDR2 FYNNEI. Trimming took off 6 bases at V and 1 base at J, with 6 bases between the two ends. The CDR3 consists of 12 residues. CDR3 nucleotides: TGTGCCAGCAGGGACGGGAACACTGAAGCTTTCTTT. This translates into CASRDGNTEAFF.

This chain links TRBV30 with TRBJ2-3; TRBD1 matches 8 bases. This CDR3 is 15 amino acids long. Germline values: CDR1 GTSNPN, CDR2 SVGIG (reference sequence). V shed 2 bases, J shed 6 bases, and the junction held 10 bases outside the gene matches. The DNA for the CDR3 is TGTGCCTGGAGTCTCGGACAGGGAAGACTGGATACGCAGTATTTT. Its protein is CAWSLGQGRLDTQYF.

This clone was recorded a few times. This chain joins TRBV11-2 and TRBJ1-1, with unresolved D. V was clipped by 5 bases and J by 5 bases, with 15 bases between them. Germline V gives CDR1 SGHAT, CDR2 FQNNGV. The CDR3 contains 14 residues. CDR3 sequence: CASSLSFSGTEAFF. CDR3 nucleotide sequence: TGTGCCAGCAGCCTATCCTTTTCCGGGACTGAAGCTTTCTTT. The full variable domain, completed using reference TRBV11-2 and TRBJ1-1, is EAGVAQSPRYKIIEKRQSVAFWCNPISGHATLYWYQQILGQGPKLLIQFQNNGVVDDSQLPKDRFSAERLKGVDSTLKIQPAKLEDSAVYLCASSLSFSGTEAFFGQGTRLTVV.

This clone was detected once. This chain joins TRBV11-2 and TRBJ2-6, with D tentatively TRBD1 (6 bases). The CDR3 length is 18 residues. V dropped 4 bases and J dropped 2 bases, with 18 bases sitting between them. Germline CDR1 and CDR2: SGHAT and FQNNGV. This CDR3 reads CASSSARGGVPGANVLTF. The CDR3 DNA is TGTGCCAGCAGCTCGGCCAGGGGTGGAGTTCCTGGGGCCAACGTCCTGACTTTC. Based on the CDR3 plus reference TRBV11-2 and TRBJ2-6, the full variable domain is EAGVAQSPRYKIIEKRQSVAFWCNPISGHATLYWYQQILGQGPKLLIQFQNNGVVDDSQLPKDRFSAERLKGVDSTLKIQPAKLEDSAVYLCASSSARGGVPGANVLTFGAGSRLTVL.

The CDR3 DNA follows: TGCGCCAGCACCCTGACACTGAACACTGAAGCTTTCTTT. It translates to CASTLTLNTEAFF. The chain links TRBV5-1 to TRBJ1-1; D gene unclear. The CDR3 totals 13 residues. The germline CDR1 and CDR2 sequences are SGHRS and YFSETQ. V shed 6 bases and J shed 0 bases, with 9 bases lying between them.

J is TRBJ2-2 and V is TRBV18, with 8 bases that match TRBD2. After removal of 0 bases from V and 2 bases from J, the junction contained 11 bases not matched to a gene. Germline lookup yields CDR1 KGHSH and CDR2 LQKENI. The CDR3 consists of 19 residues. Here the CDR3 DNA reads TGTGCCAGCTCACCACCCGGCGGGATGAGCGGGGGTAACACCGGGGAGCTGTTTTTT. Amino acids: CASSPPGGMSGGNTGELFF.

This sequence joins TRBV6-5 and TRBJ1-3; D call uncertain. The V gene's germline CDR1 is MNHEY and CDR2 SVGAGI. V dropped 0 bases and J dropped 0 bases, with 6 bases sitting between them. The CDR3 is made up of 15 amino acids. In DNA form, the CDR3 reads TGTGCCAGCAGTTACTCGAGCAGCTCTGGAAACACCATATATTTT. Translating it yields CASSYSSSSGNTIYF.

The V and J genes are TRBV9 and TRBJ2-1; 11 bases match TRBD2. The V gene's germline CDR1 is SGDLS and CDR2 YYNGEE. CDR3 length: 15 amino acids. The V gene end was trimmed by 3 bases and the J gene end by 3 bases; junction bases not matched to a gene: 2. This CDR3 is CASSAGTSGYNEQFF. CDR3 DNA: TGTGCCAGCAGCGCCGGGACTAGCGGCTACAATGAGCAGTTCTTC.

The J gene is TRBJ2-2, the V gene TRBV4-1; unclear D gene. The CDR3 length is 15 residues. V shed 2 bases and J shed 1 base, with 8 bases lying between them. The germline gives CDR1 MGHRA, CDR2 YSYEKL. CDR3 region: CASSQPTLNTGELFF. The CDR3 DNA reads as TGCGCCAGCAGCCAACCGACACTGAACACCGGGGAGCTGTTTTTT.

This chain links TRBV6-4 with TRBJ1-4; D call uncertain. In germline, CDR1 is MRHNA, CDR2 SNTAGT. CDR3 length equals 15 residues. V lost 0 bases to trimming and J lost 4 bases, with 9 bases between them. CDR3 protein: CASSDSKRLNEKLFF. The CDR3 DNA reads TGTGCCAGCAGTGACTCGAAGCGCCTTAATGAAAAACTGTTTTTT.

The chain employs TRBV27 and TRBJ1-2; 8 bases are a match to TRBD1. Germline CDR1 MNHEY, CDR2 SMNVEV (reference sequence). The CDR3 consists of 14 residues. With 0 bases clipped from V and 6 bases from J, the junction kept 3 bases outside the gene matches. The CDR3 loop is CASSLSGTGHGYTF. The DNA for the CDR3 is TGTGCCAGCAGTTTATCGGGGACAGGCCATGGCTACACCTTC.

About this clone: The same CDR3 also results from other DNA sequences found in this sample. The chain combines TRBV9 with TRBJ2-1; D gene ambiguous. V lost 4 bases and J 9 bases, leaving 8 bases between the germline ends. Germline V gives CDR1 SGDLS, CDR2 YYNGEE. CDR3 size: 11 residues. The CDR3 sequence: CASSPGGEQFF. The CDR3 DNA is TGTGCCAGCAGCCCCGGCGGTGAGCAGTTCTTC.

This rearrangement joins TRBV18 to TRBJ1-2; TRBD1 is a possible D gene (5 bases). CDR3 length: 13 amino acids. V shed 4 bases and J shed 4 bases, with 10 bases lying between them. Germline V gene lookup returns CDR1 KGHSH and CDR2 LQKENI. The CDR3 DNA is TGTGCCAGCTCACTGCAGGGCGGCTATGGCTACACCTTC. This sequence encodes CASSLQGGYGYTF.

In DNA, the CDR3 is TGTGCCACCAGCAGAGACCGGGACATCCTCGGAAAACTGTTTTTT. This codes for CATSRDRDILGKLFF. The chain recombines TRBV15 with TRBJ1-4, with D possibly matching TRBD1 (6 bases). This CDR3 is built from 15 residues. V was pared by 0 bases and J by 10 bases, with 15 bases between. CDR1 and CDR2 (germline): LNHNV, YYDKDF (reference sequence).

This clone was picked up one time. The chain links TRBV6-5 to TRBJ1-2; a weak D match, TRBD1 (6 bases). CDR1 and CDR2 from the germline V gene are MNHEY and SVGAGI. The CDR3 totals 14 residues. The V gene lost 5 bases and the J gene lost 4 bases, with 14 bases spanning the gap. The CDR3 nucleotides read TGTGCCAGCAGTCCTCGGGGGGGCGGCTATGGCTACACCTTC. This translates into CASSPRGGGYGYTF.

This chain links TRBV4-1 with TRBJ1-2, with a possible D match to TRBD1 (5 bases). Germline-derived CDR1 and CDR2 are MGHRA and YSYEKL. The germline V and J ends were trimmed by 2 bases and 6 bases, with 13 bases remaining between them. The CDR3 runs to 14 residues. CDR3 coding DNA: TGCGCCAGCAGCCAACCCGGGGACGGAAATGGCTACACCTTC. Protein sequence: CASSQPGDGNGYTF.